Shown below are 14 T cell receptor beta chains from a single sample sequenced in a study of tumor-infiltrating lymphocytes in primary liver carcinoma. Germline DNA was also extracted, while the blood RNA originated from unsorted whole blood. A constant-region primer served to make TCR beta cDNA from approximately 490 ng total RNA. It was through three nested multiplex PCR rounds of slightly modified ARM-PCR that TCR beta libraries arose. TRBV1-TRBV30 forward primers paired with a C-beta reverse primer were used in the first two PCR rounds, which ran approximately 11 cycles each. TCRdb reprocessed the multiplex PCR reads with MiXCR, giving one entry per CDR3 protein. The sample has about 330,000 distinct CDR3 sequences, roughly 61% seen once. The sequenced sample was peripheral blood. The receptors were sampled from a man in his forties with primary liver carcinoma and hepatitis B virus infection.

Only a few counts were recorded for this clonotype. V usage is TRBV10-2 and J usage is TRBJ2-7; D uncertain. The CDR3 sequence is 17 residues long. The V end lost 3 bases, the J end lost 2 bases, and 20 bases lay between the germline ends. Germline loops: CDR1 WSHSY, CDR2 SAAADI. The DNA of the CDR3 is TGCGCCAGCAGTGAACTCGATAATGCCCTTCGAGCCTACGAGCAGTACTTC. Its translation is CASSELDNALRAYEQYF.

The chain couples TRBV7-9 to TRBJ2-7; TRBD2 matches 8 bases. Trimming cost V 5 bases and J 2 bases; bases outside gene matches: 8. Germline V gene sequence: CDR1 SEHNR, CDR2 FQNEAQ (reference sequence). The CDR3 is 15 amino acids. CDR3 sequence (DNA): TGTGCCAGCAGCCCACCTAGCGGGCTTCCCTACGAGCAGTACTTC. This gives the protein CASSPPSGLPYEQYF.

This clonotype is a singleton in its sample. The junction and the germline gene differ at one end; a read error may be behind it. The V call is TRBV6-6, the J call TRBJ1-1; D is undetermined. CDR1 is MNHNY and CDR2 is SVGAGI in the germline V gene (reference sequence). The length of the CDR3 is 11 residues. For the CDR3, the DNA is TGTGCCAGTAGTTCCGTCACTGGAGCTTTCTTT. Amino acid sequence: CASSSVTGAFF.

This chain links TRBV14 with TRBJ1-5; D unresolved. The V gene lost 2 bases and the J gene lost 7 bases, with 9 bases spanning the gap. Germline V gene data show CDR1 as SGHDN and CDR2 as FVKESK. The CDR3 sequence is 13 residues long. CDR3 in DNA: TGTGCCAGCAGCCAAAAGTTGGGGCAGCCCCAGCATTTT. This gives the protein CASSQKLGQPQHF.

In its sample, this clonotype was seen many times. The chain links TRBV6-5 to TRBJ1-1, with D hard to call. CDR1 is MNHEY, CDR2 SVGAGI, per germline. Trimming removed 8 bases from V and 0 bases from J, with 16 bases in between. This CDR3 is built from 15 residues. The CDR3 here is CASVSNQGMNTEAFF. The CDR3 DNA reads TGTGCCAGCGTATCAAACCAAGGCATGAACACTGAAGCTTTCTTT.

V usage is TRBV6-5 and J usage is TRBJ2-5; D may be TRBD1 (5 bases). The CDR3 consists of 14 residues. V dropped 7 bases and J dropped 5 bases, with 17 bases sitting between them. From germline, CDR1 is MNHEY and CDR2 SVGAGI. The CDR3 DNA reads TGTGCCAGCATCGTGACAGCCCTGGGGGAGACCCAGTACTTC. Amino acids: CASIVTALGETQYF.

This clonotype was seen a handful of times. The chain is built from TRBV5-5 and TRBJ2-7; weak D call: TRBD2 (6 bases). The germline CDR1 and CDR2 sequences are SGHKS and YYEKEE (reference sequence). The length of the CDR3 is 14 residues. The V end lost 4 bases, the J end lost 5 bases, and 16 bases lay between the germline ends. The CDR3 bases are TGTGCCAGCAGCCTGGAGGGGACCCTTAACGAGCAGTACTTC. As protein: CASSLEGTLNEQYF.

This clonotype appeared once. Since a much larger clone is just one base distant, this may be a read error. The chain carries TRBV12-3 or TRBV12-4 and TRBJ2-7, with TRBD2 as a possible D gene (6 bases). V was cut by 0 bases and J by 3 bases, with 15 bases left in between. This CDR3 is 16 amino acids long. CDR3 DNA sequence: TGTGCCAGCAGTTTAGCGCGGGGAAGGAGGGGCTACGAGCAGTACTTC. Translated, it gives CASSLARGRRGYEQYF.

On this clonotype itself: A junction boundary mismatches the germline segment, possibly from a read error. The chain joins TRBV5-6 to TRBJ1-6; possibly TRBD1 for D (6 bases). The CDR3 loop spans 14 amino acids. Germline loops: CDR1 SGHDT, CDR2 YYEEEE. The CDR3 nucleotides read TGTGCCAGCAGCTTGTATCAGGGGTTTTCACTCCTCCACTTT. It specifies CASSLYQGFSLLHF.

In the case of this clonotype: Being one base from a much bigger clone, this may be a read error. This chain uses TRBV4-1 with TRBJ2-7; the D gene is possibly TRBD1 (6 bases). Germline CDR1 is MGHRA and CDR2 is YSYEKL. V shed 4 bases and J shed 4 bases, with 20 bases lying between them. CDR3 length: 16 amino acids. CDR3 DNA: TGCGCCAGCAGCCTCGCAGCCCACAGGGAATTATACGAGCAGTACTTC. This encodes CASSLAAHRELYEQYF.

J is TRBJ2-5 and V is TRBV28; 7 bases match TRBD2. The CDR3 covers 16 residues. The V gene end was trimmed by 1 base and the J gene end by 2 bases; junction bases not matched to a gene: 7. Germline-derived CDR1 and CDR2 are MDHEN and SYDVKM. This chain's CDR3 is CASSLFSGGRQETQYF. In nucleotides, the CDR3 is TGTGCCAGCAGTTTATTCTCGGGGGGTCGGCAAGAGACCCAGTACTTC.

The genes are TRBV28 and TRBJ2-7; D uncertain. The CDR3 totals 12 residues. CDR1 and CDR2 (germline): MDHEN, SYDVKM. The V and J ends lost 2 bases and 6 bases respectively, with 8 bases between them. In DNA form, the CDR3 reads TGTGCCAGCAGTTTAGTCCCCTCCGAGCAGTACTTC. Its protein is CASSLVPSEQYF.

A few counts support this clonotype. The V and J genes are TRBV28 and TRBJ2-4, with D unresolved. The CDR3 sequence is 13 residues long. The ends were cut back, 2 bases at V and 10 bases at J, with 12 bases in the middle. Germline lookup yields CDR1 MDHEN and CDR2 SYDVKM. As DNA, the CDR3 is TGTGCCAGCAGTTTAGAGTCTCCGCGGATTCAGTACTTC. Protein product: CASSLESPRIQYF.

Many counts were recorded for this clonotype. The chain has TRBV29-1 and TRBJ2-7; TRBD2 agrees at 11 bases. V shed 5 bases and J 3 bases; nucleotides not matched to a gene: 6. This CDR3 has 14 residues. Germline CDR1 and CDR2: SQVTM and ANQGSEA. This chain's CDR3 is CSVFGTSGNYEQYF. The CDR3 DNA follows: TGCAGCGTTTTCGGGACTAGCGGAAACTACGAGCAGTACTTC.